This TCR beta chain was profiled in a study of CD8 T cells in ankylosing spondylitis. Notes on the study in general: Disease-linked clones were reportedly significantly enriched in matched ankylosing spondylitis synovial fluid. A TCR beta motif of 7 to 9 highly homologous variants seemed to mark ankylosing spondylitis blood.

A word on this clonotype: What it binds is unknown.

Libraries of TCR beta came from quantitative 5'-RACE with molecular barcodes. One entry per CDR3 protein, called by TCRdb with MiXCR from the 5' RACE reads. Altogether about 150,000 distinct CDR3 sequences are present, under 35% being singletons, with the ten largest covering 4.5% to 6%. The source is a male donor with ankylosing spondylitis. Sequencing was performed on synovial fluid, either unsorted or a sorted T cell fraction (not recorded which).

The DNA for the CDR3 is TGTGCCAGCAGTTTATTTCCAGCGAGTGAGCAGTTCTTC. Encoded protein: CASSLFPASEQFF. This chain joins TRBV27 and TRBJ2-1; D unresolved. In germline, CDR1 is MNHEY, CDR2 SMNVEV (reference sequence). The CDR3 has 13 amino acids. V was clipped by 1 base and J by 9 bases, with 10 bases between them.